The T cell receptor beta chain under discussion was sequenced for a study of cytomegalovirus exposure and HLA in healthy donors (dated by TCRdb to about 2017). Study-wide context: An earlier analysis of more than 550 of the donors reported around 280 Gb of sequence data and roughly 120 million unique TCR beta sequences obtained from approximately 180 million T cells. An early release covering roughly 600 HLA-typed donors comprised 250 to 350 gigabases of sequencing data and roughly 86 million unique TCR sequences. Of the 350 to 450 genotyped donors, 65% to 90% fell in the genetic ancestry cluster associated with self-reported Caucasian donors. The study aimed to test whether cataloging public T cell receptors could reveal signatures of past pathogen exposure. The study used immunosequencing to profile the T cell repertoires of 666 subjects and linked those repertoires to cytomegalovirus serostatus. In addition to the first cohort of 666 subjects, a separate validation cohort of under 150 different subjects was used. High-throughput TCR immunosequencing, statistical association of individual TCRs with disease status, and machine learning were combined to predict cytomegalovirus infection status. In a later analysis, previously published TCR beta repertoires from 666 donors were re-analyzed and high-resolution HLA genotyping was added so that TCR occurrence patterns could be studied. The later analysis used no new phenotypic data to find candidate immune exposures, relying instead on TCR beta sequences and their occurrence across donors. An earlier analysis of more than 450 of the donors used high-throughput TCR beta sequencing to judge whether each TCR beta V gene segment behaved as functional or pseudogenic. Donor age, sex, ethnicity and CMV serostatus were compiled alongside the repertoire data. In a later genetic analysis, genome-wide SNP genotypes for 398 of the 666 donors were used, and that subset was treated as a discovery cohort. Every discovery cohort repertoire had been produced on one sequencing platform. Both class I and class II loci were covered by HLA typing, at four-digit resolution. Typing coverage differed by locus: A, B, C, DRB1 and DQB1 were typed in roughly 629-630 donors, DQA1 in about 510, DPA1 in 600 to 610, and DPB1 in 400 to 490. Roughly 5 DR-DQ haplotypes were handled as single units for association and clustering, since linkage in the cohort was strong. Among around 400 genotyped donors of the cohort, an average of about 240,000 unique TCR beta nucleotide sequences was sequenced per donor, of which 15% to 20% were non-productive. What the authors observed across the whole study: Compared with the approximately 600-donor mean, donors in an Asian-associated ancestry cluster had fewer N-insertions in productive TCRs, according to a later genetic analysis. Cytomegalovirus status was reported to be diagnosed by the classifier with high specificity and sensitivity in both the original and validation cohorts. Correlated functional status among segregating V segments might be attributable to linkage disequilibrium, but an unknown experimental factor could not be ruled out. An association between a missense DCLRE1C variant and V-gene and J-gene trimming of TCR beta chains was found in a later genetic analysis and replicated in an independent cohort. The study listed approximately 160 TCR beta chains as associated with cytomegalovirus. A further reported finding was that TCR beta sequences accurately predicted the HLA-A and HLA-B alleles for most subjects in the first cohort. A few of the identified cytomegalovirus-associated TCR beta chains were confirmed in vitro to be specific for cytomegalovirus antigens. CMV serostatus was the only immune exposure information available for the cohort. The earlier analysis of fewer than 750 of the donors excluded around 17 rarely observed V segments, including chromosome 9 orphons, because counts were too low. A cluster of highly shared sequence variants was judged likely to represent a technical artifact of the sequencing pipeline. Some IMGT-functional V segments, including TRBV6-2 and TRBV6-3, could not be distinguished by the 87-base-pair reads and were therefore excluded. Roughly uniform sequencing depth across donors was assumed in presence/absence analyses, although this assumption may not hold. Assigning TCR associations to individual alleles was difficult when HLA alleles, especially DR and DQ, strongly co-occurred. A later analysis found that TCR association rates varied across HLA loci, with DRB1 alleles showing the most associated TCRs and HLA-C alleles the fewest. According to a later analysis, most CMV-associated TCR beta chains appeared to be HLA-restricted, and the HLA associations seemed to be driven largely by CMV exposure. The authors suggested that the approach could potentially be extended to other disease states and immunological phenotypes. A later analysis reported that several top co-occurrence clusters appeared linked to parvovirus B19, influenza, CMV and Epstein-Barr virus. Broadly in line with IMGT annotations, most TCR beta V segments showed up in productive rearrangements about 87% or about 30% of the time in an earlier analysis of several hundred of the donors. At a false discovery rate of 0.05, a later analysis linked roughly 17,000 TCR beta sequences to specific HLA alleles. Most TCR sequences were observed very rarely across donors, whereas some public TCRs were present in many individuals. Because some donors lacked HLA typing at each locus, the association tests relied only on the typed subset. This cohort had only TCR beta chains sequenced, and the lack of alpha or paired-chain data limited which features could be detected. In a later analysis, HLA-associated TCR beta chains were found to be more clonally expanded and to have lower generation probabilities than equally common non-associated chains.

The library was generated by the immunoSEQ multiplex PCR assay. For the multiplex PCR, a mixture combining 60 forward primers for TCR Vbeta segments and 13 reverse primers for TCR Jbeta segments was used. The CDR3 region of rearranged TCR beta genes was amplified from genomic DNA by a multiplex PCR assay. The amplified TCR beta libraries were sequenced on the Illumina HiSeq System as 87-base-pair reads. The study's own analysis went as follows. A later analysis tallied tens of millions of unique TCR beta chains across the approximately 670 repertoires, and around 9.9 million of those chains were shared by two or more donors. Raw reads were error-corrected and collapsed into unique sequences with a nearest-neighbor algorithm that merged closely related sequences to remove PCR and sequencing errors. Alignment of CDR3 sequences to IMGT reference sequences was used to assign V, D and J gene segments. Each retained sequence needed at least a six-nucleotide match to both a V gene segment and a J gene segment. Rearrangements were called productive when the CDR3 lacked stop codons and stayed in frame with V and J; all others were non-productive. CDR3 was defined by IMGT convention, running from the second conserved V-encoded cysteine to the conserved J-encoded phenylalanine. The earlier analysis of some 540 of the donors excluded any sequence lacking an unambiguous match to a single V gene segment. In an earlier analysis of 587 of the donors, V segments were called functional above 56.7% productive rearrangements and were called segregating when the between-donor standard deviation exceeded 5%. A statistical classification framework was built for diagnosing cytomegalovirus status from the catalog of TCR beta chain sequences. V and J gene assignment, in a later analysis, came from comparing TCR nucleotide sequences with IMGT/GENE-DB human TR gene sequences. A later analysis assigned CDR3 sequences and most-parsimonious VDJ recombination scenarios with the TCRdist pipeline. A later analysis defined each TCR beta chain by its CDR3 amino acid sequence plus V-gene family, and excluded reads lacking a unique V-gene family. A later analysis removed 450 to 600 highly shared, low-generation-probability nucleotide sequences to deal with suspected cross-contamination and a sequencing artifact. In a later analysis, a clonal expansion index was calculated for each public chain from normalized within-repertoire ranks of inferred template counts. In a later analysis, generation probabilities were computed using a VDJ recombination model fitted to out-of-frame rearrangements, and the results were checked against IGoR. A later analysis scored TCR-TCR, TCR-HLA and TCR-CMV co-occurrence with hypergeometric tests, applying a repertoire-size bias correction to TCR pairs. A later analysis estimated false discovery rates by permuting HLA or CMV assignments 20 times. A later analysis grouped co-occurring TCRs with DBSCAN, adding TCRdist sequence similarity when clustering within HLA-allele-positive subsets. Repertoires with fewer than 30,000 or more than 120,000 public chains, plus five repertoires with anomalous nucleotide sharing, were excluded from co-occurrence clustering. TCRdb holds this immuneACCESS table with in-frame rearrangements only. Some clones are missing; in checked studies, unresolved V genes explain under half, and the rest has no known cause. The V and J calls and clone size come from that table; D and trimming were worked out from the DNA. The sample contains approximately 140,000 clones, more than 75% of them found a single time. Approximately 2.8% of the sample goes to the ten largest clones.

Concerning this clone: The antigen this receptor binds is unknown. No clone much larger than this one lies a single base away; base qualities are absent.

V is trimmed back by 5 bases and J by 5 bases, and the junction contains 7 bases that no gene match accounts for. The CDR3 runs 15 residues from the cysteine to the phenylalanine. Of all the DNA, just the CDR3 is kept, 45 bases in frame from base 1. From the germline V gene, CDR1 is SGHTA and CDR2 is FQGNSA. The cohort comprised approximately 700 healthy bone marrow donors. Cohort members were all nominally healthy when sampled, although unrecorded immune exposures were likely present. The donor was CMV seronegative and was included in the group of 352 seronegative cohort members. Every donor gave a peripheral blood sample, and the peripheral blood mononuclear cells from that sample were used for TCR beta sequencing. The Qiagen DNeasy Blood Extraction Kit was used to extract genomic DNA from the blood cell samples.

The source of this sequence is a female donor in good health and CMV-seronegative. Recombination connected TRBV7-2 to TRBJ2-7, with TRBD2 matching 12 junction bases. The sequencing sample was made of PBMCs. This receptor has the CDR3 CASSIGSSGGDEQYF. Here is the DNA: TGTGCCAGCAGCATAGGCTCTAGCGGGGGGGACGAGCAGTACTTC.